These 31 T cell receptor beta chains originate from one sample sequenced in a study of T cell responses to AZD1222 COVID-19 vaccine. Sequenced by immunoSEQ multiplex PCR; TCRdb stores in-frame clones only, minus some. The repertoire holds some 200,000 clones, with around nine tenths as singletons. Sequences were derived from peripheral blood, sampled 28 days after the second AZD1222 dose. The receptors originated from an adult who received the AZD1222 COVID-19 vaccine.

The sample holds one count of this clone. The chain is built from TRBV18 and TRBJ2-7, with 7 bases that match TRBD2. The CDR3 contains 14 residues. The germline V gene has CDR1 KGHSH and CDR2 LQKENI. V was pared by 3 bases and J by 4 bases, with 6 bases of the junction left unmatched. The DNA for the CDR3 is TGTGCCAGCTCACCGGCTAGCGGTCCTTACGAGCAGTACTTC. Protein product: CASSPASGPYEQYF. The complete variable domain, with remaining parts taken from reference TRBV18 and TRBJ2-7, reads NAGVMQNPRHLVRRRGQEARLRCSPMKGHSHVYWYRQLPEEGLKFMVYLQKENIIDESGMPKERFSAEFPKEGPSILRIQQVVRGDSAAYFCASSPASGPYEQYFGPGTRLTVT.

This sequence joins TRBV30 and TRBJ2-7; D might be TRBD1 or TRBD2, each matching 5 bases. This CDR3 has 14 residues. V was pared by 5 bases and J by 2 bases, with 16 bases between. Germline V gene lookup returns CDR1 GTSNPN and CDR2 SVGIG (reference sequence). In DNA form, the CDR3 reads TGTGCCTGGGGCCCCGGGACCGCAACCTACGAGCAGTACTTC. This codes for CAWGPGTATYEQYF.

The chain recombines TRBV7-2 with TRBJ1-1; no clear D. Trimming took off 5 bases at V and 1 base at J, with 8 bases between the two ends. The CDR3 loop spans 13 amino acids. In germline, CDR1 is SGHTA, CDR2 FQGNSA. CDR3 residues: CASSARKNTEAFF. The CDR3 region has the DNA TGTGCCAGCAGCGCCCGAAAGAACACTGAAGCTTTCTTT.

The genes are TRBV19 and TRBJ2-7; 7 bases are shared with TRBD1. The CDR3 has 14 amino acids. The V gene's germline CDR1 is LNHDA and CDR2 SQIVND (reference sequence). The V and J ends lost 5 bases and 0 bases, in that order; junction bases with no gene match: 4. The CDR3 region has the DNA TGTGCCAGTAGTCTTGACAGGGACTCCTACGAGCAGTACTTC. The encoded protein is CASSLDRDSYEQYF.

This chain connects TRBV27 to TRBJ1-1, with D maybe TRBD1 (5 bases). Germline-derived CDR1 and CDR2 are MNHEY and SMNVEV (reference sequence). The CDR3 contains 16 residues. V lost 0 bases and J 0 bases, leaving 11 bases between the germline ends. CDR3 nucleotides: TGTGCCAGCAGTTTATCTCGGGGCTACATGAACACTGAAGCTTTCTTT. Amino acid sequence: CASSLSRGYMNTEAFF.

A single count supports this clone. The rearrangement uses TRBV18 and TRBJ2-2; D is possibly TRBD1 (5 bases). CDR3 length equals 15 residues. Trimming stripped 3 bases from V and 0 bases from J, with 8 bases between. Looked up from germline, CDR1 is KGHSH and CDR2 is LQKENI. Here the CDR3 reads CASSPGQSNTGELFF. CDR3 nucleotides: TGTGCCAGCTCACCGGGGCAATCGAACACCGGGGAGCTGTTTTTT.

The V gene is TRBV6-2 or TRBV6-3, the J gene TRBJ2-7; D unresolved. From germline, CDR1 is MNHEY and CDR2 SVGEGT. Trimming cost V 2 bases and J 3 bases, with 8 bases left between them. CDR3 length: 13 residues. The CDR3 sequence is CASSYDLFYEQYF. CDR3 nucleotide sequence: TGTGCCAGCAGTTACGATTTATTCTACGAGCAGTACTTC.

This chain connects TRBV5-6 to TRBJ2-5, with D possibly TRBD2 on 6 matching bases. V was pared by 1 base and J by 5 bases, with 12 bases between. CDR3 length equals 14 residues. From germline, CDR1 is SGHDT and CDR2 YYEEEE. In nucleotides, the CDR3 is TGTGCCAGCAGCTTGACTAGCCTCGAGGAGACCCAGTACTTC. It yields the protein CASSLTSLEETQYF. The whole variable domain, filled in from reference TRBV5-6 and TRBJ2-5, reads DAGVTQSPTHLIKTRGQQVTLRCSPKSGHDTVSWYQQALGQGPQFIFQYYEEEERQRGNFPDRFSGHQFPNYSSELNVNALLLGDSALYLCASSLTSLEETQYFGPGTRLLVL.

For the CDR3, the DNA is TGTGCCAGCAGGCTAACAGGGGACGAGCAGTACTTC. It specifies CASRLTGDEQYF. The chain links TRBV12-3 or TRBV12-4 to TRBJ2-7, with TRBD1 identical over 7 bases. The CDR3 spans 12 residues. V was clipped by 6 bases and J by 5 bases; unmatched bases: 4.

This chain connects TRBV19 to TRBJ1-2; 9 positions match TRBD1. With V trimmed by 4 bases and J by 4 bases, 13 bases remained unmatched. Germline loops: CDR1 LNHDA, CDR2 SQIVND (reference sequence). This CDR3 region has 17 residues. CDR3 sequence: CASSTKGQGALLYGYTF. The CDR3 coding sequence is TGTGCCAGTAGTACCAAGGGACAGGGCGCGCTCCTCTATGGCTACACCTTC.

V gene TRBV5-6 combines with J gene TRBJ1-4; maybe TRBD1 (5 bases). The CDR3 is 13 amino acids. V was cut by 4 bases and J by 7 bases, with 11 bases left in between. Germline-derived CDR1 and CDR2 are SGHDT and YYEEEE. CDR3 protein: CASSPSGIEKLFF. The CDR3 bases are TGTGCCAGCAGCCCCTCAGGGATTGAAAAACTGTTTTTT.

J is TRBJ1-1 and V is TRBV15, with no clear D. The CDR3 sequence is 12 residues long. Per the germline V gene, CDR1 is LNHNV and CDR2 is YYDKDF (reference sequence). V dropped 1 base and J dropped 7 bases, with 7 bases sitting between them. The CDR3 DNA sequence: TGTGCCACCAGCAGAGCAGGAGGTGAAGCTTTCTTT. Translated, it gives CATSRAGGEAFF. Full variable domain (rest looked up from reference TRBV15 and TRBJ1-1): DAMVIQNPRYQVTQFGKPVTLSCSQTLNHNVMYWYQQKSSQAPKLLFHYYDKDFNNEADTPDNFQSRRPNTSFCFLDIRSPGLGDTAMYLCATSRAGGEAFFGQGTRLTVV.

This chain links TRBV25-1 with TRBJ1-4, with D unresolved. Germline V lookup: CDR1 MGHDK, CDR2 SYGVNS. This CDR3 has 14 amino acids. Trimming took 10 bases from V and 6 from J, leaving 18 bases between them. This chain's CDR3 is CATMGMGVDEKLFF. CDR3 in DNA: TGTGCCACCATGGGGATGGGCGTTGATGAAAAACTGTTTTTT.

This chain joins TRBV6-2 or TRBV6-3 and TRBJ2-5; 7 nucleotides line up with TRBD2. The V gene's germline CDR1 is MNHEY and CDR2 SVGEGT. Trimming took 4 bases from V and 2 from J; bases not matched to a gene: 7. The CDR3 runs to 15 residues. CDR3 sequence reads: CASSSPSSGQETQYF. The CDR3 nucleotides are TGTGCCAGCAGTTCCCCCTCTAGCGGACAAGAGACCCAGTACTTC.

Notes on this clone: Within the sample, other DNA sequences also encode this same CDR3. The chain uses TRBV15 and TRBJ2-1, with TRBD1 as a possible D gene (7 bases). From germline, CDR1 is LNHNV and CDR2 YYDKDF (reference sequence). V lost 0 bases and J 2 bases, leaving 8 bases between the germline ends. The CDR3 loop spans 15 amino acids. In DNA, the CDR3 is TGTGCCACCAGCAGAGACAGGGGGGCCTACAATGAGCAGTTCTTC. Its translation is CATSRDRGAYNEQFF. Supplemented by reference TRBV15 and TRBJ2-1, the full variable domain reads DAMVIQNPRYQVTQFGKPVTLSCSQTLNHNVMYWYQQKSSQAPKLLFHYYDKDFNNEADTPDNFQSRRPNTSFCFLDIRSPGLGDTAMYLCATSRDRGAYNEQFFGPGTRLTVL.

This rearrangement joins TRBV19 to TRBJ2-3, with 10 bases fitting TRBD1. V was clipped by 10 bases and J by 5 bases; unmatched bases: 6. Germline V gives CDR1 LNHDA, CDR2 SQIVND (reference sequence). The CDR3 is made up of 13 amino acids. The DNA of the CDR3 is TGTGCCACCGGACAGGGGGTGGTAGATACGCAGTATTTT. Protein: CATGQGVVDTQYF.

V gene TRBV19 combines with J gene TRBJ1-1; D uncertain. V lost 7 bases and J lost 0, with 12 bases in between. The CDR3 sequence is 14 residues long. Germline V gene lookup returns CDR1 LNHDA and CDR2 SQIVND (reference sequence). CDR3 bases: TGTGCCAGTACAAGGAGTGGGTTGAACACTGAAGCTTTCTTT. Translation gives CASTRSGLNTEAFF.

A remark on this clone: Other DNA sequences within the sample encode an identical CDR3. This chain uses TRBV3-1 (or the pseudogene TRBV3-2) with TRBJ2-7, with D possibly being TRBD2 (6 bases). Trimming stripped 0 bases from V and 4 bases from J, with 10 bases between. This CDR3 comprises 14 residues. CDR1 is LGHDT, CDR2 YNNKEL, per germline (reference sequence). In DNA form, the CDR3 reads TGTGCCAGCAGCCAAGAGGGAGGCGTGTACGAGCAGTACTTC. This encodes CASSQEGGVYEQYF.

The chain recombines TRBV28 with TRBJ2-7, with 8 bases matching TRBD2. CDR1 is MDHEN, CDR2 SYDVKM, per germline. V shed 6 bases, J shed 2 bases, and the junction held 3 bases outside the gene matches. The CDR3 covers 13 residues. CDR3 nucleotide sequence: TGTGCCAGCAGGGGTAGCGGGACCTACGAGCAGTACTTC. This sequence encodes CASRGSGTYEQYF.

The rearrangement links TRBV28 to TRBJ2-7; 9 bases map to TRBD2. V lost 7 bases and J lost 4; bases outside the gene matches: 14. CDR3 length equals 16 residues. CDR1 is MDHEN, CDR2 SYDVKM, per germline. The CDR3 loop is CASTAPGGRALYEQYF. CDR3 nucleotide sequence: TGTGCCAGCACGGCGCCCGGCGGGAGGGCCTTATACGAGCAGTACTTC. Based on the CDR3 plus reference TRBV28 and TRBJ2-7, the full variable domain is DVKVTQSSRYLVKRTGEKVFLECVQDMDHENMFWYRQDPGLGLRLIYFSYDVKMKEKGDIPEGYSVSREKKERFSLILESASTNQTSMYLCASTAPGGRALYEQYFGPGTRLTVT.

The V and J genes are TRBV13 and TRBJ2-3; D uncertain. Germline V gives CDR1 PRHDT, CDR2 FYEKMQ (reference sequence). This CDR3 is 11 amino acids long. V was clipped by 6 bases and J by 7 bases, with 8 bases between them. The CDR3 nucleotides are TGTGCCAGCAGGGACCTGAATACGCAGTATTTT. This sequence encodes CASRDLNTQYF.

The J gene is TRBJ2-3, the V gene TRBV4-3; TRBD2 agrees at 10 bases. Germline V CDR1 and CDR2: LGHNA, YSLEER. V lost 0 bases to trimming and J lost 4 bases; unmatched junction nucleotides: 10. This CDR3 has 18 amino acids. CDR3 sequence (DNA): TGCGCCAGCAGCCAAGATTTGGGTTCTAGCGGGAGACCAGATACGCAGTATTTT. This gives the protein CASSQDLGSSGRPDTQYF.

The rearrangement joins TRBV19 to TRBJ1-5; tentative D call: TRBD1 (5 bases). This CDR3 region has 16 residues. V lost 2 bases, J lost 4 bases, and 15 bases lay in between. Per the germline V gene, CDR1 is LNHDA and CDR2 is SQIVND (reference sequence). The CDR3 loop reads CASSIFGEGENQPQHF. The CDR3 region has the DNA TGTGCCAGTAGTATATTCGGGGAAGGGGAGAATCAGCCCCAGCATTTT. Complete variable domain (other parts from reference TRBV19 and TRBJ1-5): DGGITQSPKYLFRKEGQNVTLSCEQNLNHDAMYWYRQDPGQGLRLIYYSQIVNDFQKGDIAEGYSVSREKKESFPLTVTSAQKNPTAFYLCASSIFGEGENQPQHFGDGTRLSIL.

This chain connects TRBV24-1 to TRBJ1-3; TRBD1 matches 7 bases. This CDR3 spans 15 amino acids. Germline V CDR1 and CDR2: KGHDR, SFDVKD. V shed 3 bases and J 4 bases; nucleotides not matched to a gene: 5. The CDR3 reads CATSDPRTGGNTIYF. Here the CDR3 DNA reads TGTGCCACCAGTGATCCTCGGACAGGAGGAAACACCATATATTTT.

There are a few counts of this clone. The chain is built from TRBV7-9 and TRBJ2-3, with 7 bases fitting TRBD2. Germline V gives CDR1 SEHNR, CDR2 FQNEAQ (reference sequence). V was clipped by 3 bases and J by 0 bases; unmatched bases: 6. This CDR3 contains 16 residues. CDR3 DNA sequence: TGTGCCAGCAGCTTCGGCGGGAGCCCTAGCACAGATACGCAGTATTTT. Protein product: CASSFGGSPSTDTQYF.

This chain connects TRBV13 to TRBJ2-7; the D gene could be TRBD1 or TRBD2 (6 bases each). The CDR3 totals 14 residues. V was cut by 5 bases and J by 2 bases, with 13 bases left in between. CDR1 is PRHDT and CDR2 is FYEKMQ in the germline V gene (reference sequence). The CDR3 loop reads CASSRGRPTYEQYF. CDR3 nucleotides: TGTGCCAGCAGCCGGGGGCGTCCCACCTACGAGCAGTACTTC. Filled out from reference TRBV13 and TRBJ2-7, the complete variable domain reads AAGVIQSPRHLIKEKRETATLKCYPIPRHDTVYWYQQGPGQDPQFLISFYEKMQSDKGSIPDRFSAQQFSDYHSELNMSSLELGDSALYFCASSRGRPTYEQYFGPGTRLTVT.

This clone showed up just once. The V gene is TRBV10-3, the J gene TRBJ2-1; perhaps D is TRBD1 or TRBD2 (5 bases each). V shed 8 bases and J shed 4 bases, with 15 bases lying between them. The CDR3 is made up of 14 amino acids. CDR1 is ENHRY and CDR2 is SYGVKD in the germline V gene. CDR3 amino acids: CAIGTLALYNEQFF. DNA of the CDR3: TGTGCCATCGGGACCCTAGCCTTATACAATGAGCAGTTCTTC.

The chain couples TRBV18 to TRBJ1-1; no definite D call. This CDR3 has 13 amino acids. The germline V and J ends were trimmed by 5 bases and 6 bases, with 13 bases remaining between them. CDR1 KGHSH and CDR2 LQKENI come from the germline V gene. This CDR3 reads CASSTKAGAEAFF. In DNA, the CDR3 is TGTGCCAGCTCAACCAAGGCGGGAGCTGAAGCTTTCTTT.

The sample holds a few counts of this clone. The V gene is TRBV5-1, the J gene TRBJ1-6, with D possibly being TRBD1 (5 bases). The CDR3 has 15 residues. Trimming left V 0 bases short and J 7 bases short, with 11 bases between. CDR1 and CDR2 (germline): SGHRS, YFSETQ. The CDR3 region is CASSLVGTENSPLHF. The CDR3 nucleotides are TGCGCCAGCAGCTTGGTTGGGACGGAGAATTCACCCCTCCACTTT.

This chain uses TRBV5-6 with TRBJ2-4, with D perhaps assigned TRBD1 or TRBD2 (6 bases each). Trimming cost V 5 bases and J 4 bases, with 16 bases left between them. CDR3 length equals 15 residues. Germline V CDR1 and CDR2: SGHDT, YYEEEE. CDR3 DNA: TGTGCCAGCAGGGACACAGGGAGGTCTAAAAACATTCAGTACTTC. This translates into CASRDTGRSKNIQYF.

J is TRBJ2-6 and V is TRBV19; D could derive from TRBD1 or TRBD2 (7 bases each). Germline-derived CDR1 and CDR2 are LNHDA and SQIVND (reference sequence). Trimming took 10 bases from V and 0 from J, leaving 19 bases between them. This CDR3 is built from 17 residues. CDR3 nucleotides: TGTGCCACCGGGTATGCAGGGGGGGCCTCTGGGGCCAACGTCCTGACTTTC. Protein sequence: CATGYAGGASGANVLTF. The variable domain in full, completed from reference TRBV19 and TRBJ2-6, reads DGGITQSPKYLFRKEGQNVTLSCEQNLNHDAMYWYRQDPGQGLRLIYYSQIVNDFQKGDIAEGYSVSREKKESFPLTVTSAQKNPTAFYLCATGYAGGASGANVLTFGAGSRLTVL.